This TCR beta chain was found in a study of blood T cell repertoires in COVID-19. Looking at the study overall: The samples span acute and convalescent COVID-19 from the United States, Italy and Spain. PBMCs, B-cell-depleted T cells, or T cells were the source of the cDNA or gDNA that made up the material.

CDR1 is SGHRS, CDR2 YFSETQ, per germline. This CDR3 region has 15 residues. V was pared by 4 bases and J by 2 bases, with 12 bases between. Original analysis: Amplifying reference gene primers gave estimates of nucleated cell counts. The assay was immunoSEQ multiplex PCR, and TCRdb's table has in-frame clones only and misses some. Clonal size and the V and J genes are those of that table, whereas D and trimming came from the DNA. Among approximately 110,000 clones, around 82% were seen once, and the ten largest hold roughly 7%. This sequence was found in a woman aged 45 to 65 with acute or convalescent COVID-19. The genes are TRBV5-1 and TRBJ2-2; possibly TRBD1 for D (6 bases). Sequences were obtained from peripheral blood. The CDR3 region is CASSPGTLNTGELFF. In DNA, the CDR3 is TGCGCCAGCAGCCCCGGGACACTAAACACCGGGGAGCTGTTTTTT.